Sequencing of this T cell receptor beta chain was carried out in a study of siplizumab effects on memory and regulatory T cells. CDR3 length: 13 amino acids. V lost 4 bases to trimming and J lost 8 bases; unmatched junction nucleotides: 4. Germline V CDR1 and CDR2: SGDLS, YYNGEE. Whole-study findings and limits: With siplizumab, Treg-derived clones averaged approximately 69% of mappable alloreactive CD4+ clones, versus about 25% in controls. Proliferating Tregs' suppressive function in siplizumab cultures went unconfirmed. The diversity of naive T cells seemed greater than that of memory cells, and their alloresponse contribution seemed major.

Regarding this clone: Its antigen remains unknown.

Produced via immunoSEQ multiplex PCR; TCRdb's table is partial and in-frame only. The sample lists over 85,000 clones; approximately 96% were seen once. This TCR was recovered from a human donor in good health. This chain uses TRBV9 with TRBJ2-1, with TRBD2 matching 9 bases. Sequenced input: naive CD4+ T cells sorted from blood. CDR3 residues: CASSPGLADEQFF. The CDR3 DNA follows: TGTGCCAGCAGCCCGGGACTAGCAGATGAGCAGTTCTTC.